This T cell receptor (beta chain) was identified in a study of T cell repertoires in cytomegalovirus infection. Study as a whole: Public TCR beta signatures provided an indication of both CMV infection and a matching HLA type.

Study outcomes and limitations: HLA-C-restricted CMV-specific TCR beta clonotypes prevailed in the ex vivo response. CMV carriers having the relevant HLA were flagged by cumulative public TCR beta family frequency.

TCRdb reanalysed the reads using MiXCR and keeps one entry per CDR3 protein. The sample yields around 530,000 distinct CDR3 sequences, more than 20% seen once. The CDR3 is made up of 17 amino acids. CDR1 and CDR2 from the germline V gene are MGHRA and YSYEKL. V lost 3 bases and J lost 10; bases outside the gene matches: 9. This clonotype appeared many times. The antigen is unknown. This receptor was obtained from a human donor in good health (CMV status not recorded). Some clones in this sample may be carry-over from other donors' samples. The chain links TRBV4-1 to TRBJ2-1; 16 nucleotides align to TRBD2. The sample consisted of PBMCs. In DNA, the CDR3 is TGCGCCAGCAGCCACACGCCGGGACTAGCGGGAGGGGACGAGCAGTTCTTC. Translation: CASSHTPGLAGGDEQFF.